This T cell receptor (beta chain) originates from a study of cytomegalovirus exposure and HLA in healthy donors. Study results and caveats: Accounts indicate the classifier identified cytomegalovirus status with strong specificity and sensitivity.

Repertoires were generated with immunoSEQ multiplex PCR, while TCRdb's copy carries only in-frame clones and drops some. The sample has fewer than 85,000 clones, about 96% seen once. CDR1 is LNHDA and CDR2 is SQIVND in the germline V gene (reference sequence). This CDR3 is built from 15 residues. Trimming removed 1 base from V and 5 bases from J; junction bases left unmatched: 8. The donors were members of the validation cohort, which comprised 90 to 150 subjects and was separate from the first cohort of 670 or so subjects. Details on this clone: Its target is not known.

The source of this sequence is a woman between 18 and 30 years old in good health and CMV-seronegative. Sample: PBMCs. This chain links TRBV19 with TRBJ2-7, with 7 bases lining up with TRBD1. CDR3 protein: CASSIGQGLMDEQYF. Here the CDR3 DNA reads TGTGCCAGTAGTATAGGACAGGGCCTAATGGACGAGCAGTACTTC.